The next 19 T cell receptor beta chains were all read from a single sample in a study of T cell clonotyping in hematopoietic cell transplantation. This table comes from immunoSEQ multiplex PCR, and its TCRdb copy is limited to in-frame clones, with some not included. The table lists approximately 9,700 clones, about four fifths of them singletons, with 8.5% in the top ten. Here the sequenced sample was PBMCs, taken 30 days after allogeneic stem cell transplant. These receptors originate from a female patient in her thirties or forties who had an allogeneic stem cell transplant from a related donor, so T cells may come from the graft donor. Some clones in this sample may be carry-over from other donors' samples.

The chain recombines TRBV5-1 with TRBJ1-2, with 7 bases that match TRBD1. Trimming removed 4 bases from V and 7 bases from J; junction bases left unmatched: 22. The length of the CDR3 is 18 residues. Germline assignment: CDR1 SGHRS and CDR2 YFSETQ. The CDR3 region is CASSPGVTTGAVSGGYTF. The DNA of the CDR3 is TGCGCCAGCAGCCCCGGGGTCACAACAGGGGCCGTATCGGGTGGCTACACCTTC.

The chain carries TRBV6-6 and TRBJ1-2; D is possibly TRBD1 (5 bases). V lost 7 bases and J 4 bases, leaving 19 bases between the germline ends. CDR3 size: 15 residues. The germline V gene encodes CDR1 MNHNY and CDR2 SVGAGI (reference sequence). The DNA of the CDR3 is TGTGCCAGCACCGAAGGACGGGGCTTACTCTATGGCTACACCTTC. This gives the protein CASTEGRGLLYGYTF.

The chain links TRBV5-4 to TRBJ2-3; no definite D call. Germline CDR1 SGHNT, CDR2 YYREEE (reference sequence). V lost 2 bases to trimming and J lost 4 bases, with 5 bases between them. This CDR3 spans 12 amino acids. The CDR3 sequence: CASSFTADTQYF. The CDR3 DNA reads TGTGCCAGCAGCTTTACGGCAGATACGCAGTATTTT.

V is TRBV5-1 and J is TRBJ2-1; 10 bases map to TRBD2. Germline CDR1 SGHRS, CDR2 YFSETQ. The J segment lost 2 bases and the V segment lost 4 bases, leaving 9 bases of the junction unmatched. The CDR3 is 17 amino acids. The CDR3 spells CASSPPGLASTYNEQFF. CDR3 coding DNA: TGCGCCAGCAGCCCTCCGGGACTAGCGTCAACCTACAATGAGCAGTTCTTC.

V usage is TRBV5-4 and J usage is TRBJ2-7; perhaps TRBD1 as D (6 bases). Trimming left V 4 bases short and J 0 bases short, with 11 bases between. The germline gives CDR1 SGHNT, CDR2 YYREEE (reference sequence). The CDR3 loop spans 14 amino acids. Here the CDR3 DNA reads TGTGCCAGCAGCCCTGAGGACAGCTCCTACGAGCAGTACTTC. Translating it yields CASSPEDSSYEQYF.

This clone occurred a few times. The chain combines TRBV5-1 with TRBJ2-7; no reliable D call. The CDR3 runs to 14 residues. V lost 2 bases and J lost 3, with 12 bases in between. CDR1 is SGHRS and CDR2 is YFSETQ in the germline V gene. In nucleotides, the CDR3 is TGCGCCAGCAGCTTCGGTGGGCAAAACTACGAGCAGTACTTC. Translated: CASSFGGQNYEQYF. The variable domain in full, completed from reference TRBV5-1 and TRBJ2-7, reads KAGVTQTPRYLIKTRGQQVTLSCSPISGHRSVSWYQQTPGQGLQFLFEYFSETQRNKGNFPGRFSGRQFSNSRSEMNVSTLELGDSALYLCASSFGGQNYEQYFGPGTRLTVT.

The chain is built from TRBV27 and TRBJ1-5, with a tentative D call TRBD1 (6 bases). The CDR3 is 14 residues long. Looked up from germline, CDR1 is MNHEY and CDR2 is SMNVEV (reference sequence). Trimming left V 4 bases short and J 5 bases short, with 12 bases between. The CDR3: CASSSDRRHQPQHF. The CDR3 coding sequence is TGTGCCAGCAGTTCAGACAGGAGACATCAGCCCCAGCATTTT.

This chain uses TRBV5-1 with TRBJ2-7, with 8 bases aligning to TRBD1. CDR1 and CDR2 (germline): SGHRS, YFSETQ. This CDR3 is built from 14 residues. With V trimmed by 1 base and J by 5 bases, 5 bases remained unmatched. The CDR3 loop is CASSLRDRGHEQYF. The CDR3 nucleotides read TGCGCCAGCAGCTTGCGAGACAGGGGCCACGAGCAGTACTTC. The full variable domain, its missing parts supplied by reference TRBV5-1 and TRBJ2-7, is KAGVTQTPRYLIKTRGQQVTLSCSPISGHRSVSWYQQTPGQGLQFLFEYFSETQRNKGNFPGRFSGRQFSNSRSEMNVSTLELGDSALYLCASSLRDRGHEQYFGPGTRLTVT.

V gene TRBV29-1 combines with J gene TRBJ1-1, with 8 nucleotides matching TRBD1. CDR3 length equals 16 residues. J was trimmed by 0 bases and V by 7 bases; bases with no gene match: 13. From germline, CDR1 is SQVTM and CDR2 ANQGSEA. For the CDR3, the DNA is TGCAGCGCCACAGCGGACAGGGCTTCCATGAACACTGAAGCTTTCTTT. Its protein product is CSATADRASMNTEAFF.

This chain uses TRBV30 with TRBJ1-2; D unresolved. This CDR3 comprises 14 residues. Germline values: CDR1 GTSNPN, CDR2 SVGIG (reference sequence). V lost 3 bases and J 0 bases, leaving 11 bases between the germline ends. The CDR3 DNA is TGTGCCTGGAGAACAGCAGTTCCTAACTATGGCTACACCTTC. It encodes CAWRTAVPNYGYTF.

The chain carries TRBV11-3 and TRBJ2-1; perhaps TRBD2 as D (6 bases). This CDR3 has 16 amino acids. From germline, CDR1 is SGHNT and CDR2 YENEEA. V lost 4 bases to trimming and J lost 0 bases, with 13 bases between them. The CDR3 sequence is CASSWTGTGSYNEQFF. In nucleotides, the CDR3 is TGTGCCAGCAGCTGGACGGGGACTGGCTCCTACAATGAGCAGTTCTTC.

This clone occurred once. V gene TRBV7-9 combines with J gene TRBJ2-5; D may be TRBD2 (7 bases). Germline values: CDR1 SEHNR, CDR2 FQNEAQ (reference sequence). Trimming stripped 5 bases from V and 4 bases from J, with 17 bases between. CDR3 length: 15 amino acids. CDR3 coding DNA: TGTGCCAGCAGCCCCCGGCTAGGGGGGGGAGAGACCCAGTACTTC. Its translation is CASSPRLGGGETQYF. Combining the CDR3 with reference TRBV7-9 and TRBJ2-5 gives the whole variable domain DTGVSQNPRHKITKRGQNVTFRCDPISEHNRLYWYRQTLGQGPEFLTYFQNEAQLEKSRLLSDRFSAERPKGSFSTLEIQRTEQGDSAMYLCASSPRLGGGETQYFGPGTRLLVL.

This clone has just a few counts. The chain is built from TRBV29-1 and TRBJ1-2, with 9 positions matching TRBD1. J lost 3 bases, V lost 7 bases, and 12 bases had no gene match. CDR1 is SQVTM, CDR2 ANQGSEA, per germline. This CDR3 contains 15 residues. The DNA for the CDR3 is TGCAGCGCCCAACCCCTACAGGGGGCATACTATGGCTACACCTTC. Its protein product is CSAQPLQGAYYGYTF. Supplemented by reference TRBV29-1 and TRBJ1-2, the full variable domain reads SAVISQKPSRDICQRGTSLTIQCQVDSQVTMMFWYRQQPGQSLTLIATANQGSEATYESGFVIDKFPISRPNLTFSTLTVSNMSPEDSSIYLCSAQPLQGAYYGYTFGSGTRLTVV.

For this clone: One end of the junction varies from germline; a read error may be responsible. V is TRBV6-9 and J is TRBJ2-2, with D perhaps TRBD2 (5 bases). Germline-derived CDR1 and CDR2 are MNHGY and SVAAGI. This CDR3 contains 16 residues. The CDR3 sequence is CASSYKSVASYRGAVF. CDR3 coding DNA: TGTGCCAGCAGTTATAAGTCAGTAGCTTCGTACCGGGGAGCTGTTTTT.

This clone was observed a handful of times. At the DNA level, this CDR3 is encoded by other sequences in the same sample as well. In DNA, the CDR3 is TGTGCCAGCAGTTACGCCGGGACTGAAGCTTTCTTT. Residues: CASSYAGTEAFF. The chain combines TRBV6-5 with TRBJ1-1, with D hard to call. The CDR3 spans 12 residues. The ends were cut back, 2 bases at V and 5 bases at J, with 6 bases in the middle. The V gene's germline CDR1 is MNHEY and CDR2 SVGAGI.

The gene calls are TRBV6-1 and TRBJ2-7; unclear D gene. The CDR3 has 11 residues. Trimming shortened V by 5 bases and J by 2 bases, and 4 bases separated the two germline ends. Germline loops: CDR1 MNHNS, CDR2 SASEGT. The CDR3 loop reads CASSYAYEQYF. In nucleotides, the CDR3 is TGTGCCAGCAGTTATGCCTACGAGCAGTACTTC.

This chain links TRBV29-1 with TRBJ1-1; D is possibly TRBD1 (6 bases). Trimming removed 4 bases at V and 6 bases at J, with 12 bases between. The CDR3 has 12 amino acids. Per the germline V gene, CDR1 is SQVTM and CDR2 is ANQGSEA. In DNA, the CDR3 is TGCAGCGTTGGCGTGGGGGCCGCTGAAGCTTTCTTT. Encoded protein: CSVGVGAAEAFF.

This clone has just a few counts. This chain joins TRBV29-1 and TRBJ1-5; possible D gene TRBD1, 5 bases. From germline, CDR1 is SQVTM and CDR2 ANQGSEA. V lost 3 bases, J lost 5 bases, and 11 bases lay in between. The CDR3 contains 13 residues. The DNA of the CDR3 is TGCAGCGTTGAGGAGGGAGGGGATCAGCCCCAGCATTTT. Its protein is CSVEEGGDQPQHF.

The chain employs TRBV5-1 and TRBJ1-1; D gene unclear. The CDR3 has 15 residues. V dropped 3 bases and J dropped 1 base, with 13 bases sitting between them. Germline CDR1 SGHRS, CDR2 YFSETQ. CDR3: CASSSFQSTNTEAFF. DNA of the CDR3: TGCGCCAGCAGCTCCTTCCAGTCGACGAACACTGAAGCTTTCTTT.